Sequencing of this TCR beta chain was carried out in a study of PD-1 blockade in classical Hodgkin lymphoma. Study-level findings and limits: Diversity similar to that of newly diagnosed patients was seen at baseline in complete responders. CD4+ TCR diversity climbed significantly by C4D1, unlike CD8+ TCR diversity. Newly diagnosed patients had baseline TCR diversity that was reportedly lower than that of healthy donors.

This CDR3 has 14 amino acids. Germline lookup yields CDR1 LNHNV and CDR2 YYDKDF (reference sequence). V lost 5 bases, J lost 4 bases, and 7 bases stayed unmatched. Profiled with immunoSEQ multiplex PCR; TCRdb holds only in-frame clones, not every one. The table records some 43,000 clones, 86% of them present only once. Exposure to brentuximab vedotin varied, and each patient had relapsed following autologous stem cell transplantation. In regard to this clone: The antigen is undetermined.

Sequences were derived from peripheral blood mononuclear cells (PBMCs), sampled before the second cycle of nivolumab. This TCR derives from a human donor with classical Hodgkin lymphoma. This chain joins TRBV15 and TRBJ2-5, with 7 bases that match TRBD1. This CDR3 reads CATSGTGAGETQYF. In nucleotides, the CDR3 is TGTGCCACCAGCGGCACAGGGGCAGGAGAGACCCAGTACTTC.